These 26 T cell receptor beta chains originate from one sample sequenced in a study of CD8+ T cells in alopecia areata. Extracted from the samples, RNA was reverse transcribed into cDNA to serve as the sequencing template. The table came from immunoSEQ multiplex PCR; TCRdb's copy has only in-frame clones and leaves some out. The repertoire holds 220,000 or so clones, with approximately 61% as singletons. The specimen comprised CD4+ T cells sorted from blood, sampled at week 0. Source of these receptors: a human donor with alopecia areata.

The V call is TRBV14, the J call TRBJ2-7; TRBD2 aligns across 9 bases. CDR1 and CDR2 (germline): SGHDN, FVKESK. This CDR3 region has 17 residues. V lost 1 base to trimming and J lost 1 base; unmatched junction nucleotides: 8. The CDR3 bases are TGTGCCAGCAGCCAAGCGTCTAGCGGGAAATTTTCCTACGAGCAGTACTTC. It yields the protein CASSQASSGKFSYEQYF. Using reference TRBV14 and TRBJ2-7 for the parts outside the CDR3, the full variable domain is EAGVTQFPSHSVIEKGQTVTLRCDPISGHDNLYWYRRVMGKEIKFLLHFVKESKQDESGMPNNRFLAERTGGTYSTLKVQPAELEDSGVYFCASSQASSGKFSYEQYFGPGTRLTVT.

The count of this clone is one. The chain has TRBV19 and TRBJ1-5; 7 bases agree with TRBD1. V was pared by 8 bases and J by 10 bases, with 8 bases of the junction left unmatched. The CDR3 is 12 amino acids. CDR1 is LNHDA and CDR2 is SQIVND in the germline V gene (reference sequence). The CDR3 bases are TGTGCCAGTGGGGACAGCCGTCTTCCCCAGCATTTT. This gives the protein CASGDSRLPQHF. Complete variable domain (other parts from reference TRBV19 and TRBJ1-5): DGGITQSPKYLFRKEGQNVTLSCEQNLNHDAMYWYRQDPGQGLRLIYYSQIVNDFQKGDIAEGYSVSREKKESFPLTVTSAQKNPTAFYLCASGDSRLPQHFGDGTRLSIL.

The J gene is TRBJ2-7, the V gene TRBV5-1; 12 bases map to TRBD2. This CDR3 region has 16 residues. Germline assignment: CDR1 SGHRS and CDR2 YFSETQ. The J segment lost 1 base and the V segment lost 1 base, leaving 3 bases of the junction unmatched. The CDR3 DNA sequence: TGCGCCAGCAGCTTGAAACTAGCGGGAGGTTCCTACGAGCAGTACTTC. Translation: CASSLKLAGGSYEQYF.

The chain joins TRBV30 to TRBJ2-7; maybe TRBD2 (5 bases). The CDR3 has 12 residues. In germline, CDR1 is GTSNPN, CDR2 SVGIG (reference sequence). The V end lost 1 base, the J end lost 3 bases, and 7 bases lay between the germline ends. The CDR3 nucleotides read TGTGCCTGGAGTGCTCGGGGCTACGAGCAGTACTTC. This sequence encodes CAWSARGYEQYF.

The chain has TRBV7-6 and TRBJ2-7; D uncertain. Per germline, CDR1 SGHVS and CDR2 FNYEAQ. The CDR3 spans 13 residues. V lost 4 bases, J lost 3 bases, and 10 bases lay in between. The CDR3 protein is CASSYREDYEQYF. The CDR3 DNA follows: TGTGCCAGCAGCTACCGTGAGGACTACGAGCAGTACTTC.

J is TRBJ1-2 and V is TRBV13; weak D call: TRBD1 (5 bases). Germline CDR1 is PRHDT and CDR2 is FYEKMQ (reference sequence). V lost 6 bases and J lost 2, with 10 bases in between. The length of the CDR3 is 13 residues. In DNA, the CDR3 is TGTGCCAGCAGAATATGGGGGAACTATGGCTACACCTTC. As protein: CASRIWGNYGYTF.

This clone was seen just once. The chain links TRBV6-1 to TRBJ2-3; D gene ambiguous. Deletions cut 5 bases from V and 4 bases from J, with 10 bases between. The CDR3 covers 13 residues. CDR1 is MNHNS and CDR2 is SASEGT in the germline V gene. The CDR3, as DNA: TGTGCCAGCAGTACCGAGGTGGCAGATACGCAGTATTTT. It specifies CASSTEVADTQYF.

The chain recombines TRBV5-5 with TRBJ1-1; no definite D call. Germline assignment: CDR1 SGHKS and CDR2 YYEKEE (reference sequence). The CDR3 has 13 residues. Trimming removed 4 bases at V and 3 bases at J, with 10 bases between. CDR3 nucleotides: TGTGCCAGCAGCACTCAGAGTTACACTGAAGCTTTCTTT. Translating gives CASSTQSYTEAFF.

The V call is TRBV29-1, the J call TRBJ1-1; the D is unclear. The V end was cut by 2 bases, the J end by 4 bases, with 14 bases between. The CDR3 length is 14 residues. Germline lookup yields CDR1 SQVTM and CDR2 ANQGSEA. In DNA, the CDR3 is TGCAGCGTTGAATACAGTCGGGTGGGCACTGAAGCTTTCTTT. Protein product: CSVEYSRVGTEAFF.

This clone was counted only a few times. The gene calls are TRBV6-1 and TRBJ1-5; TRBD1 matches 9 bases. CDR1 and CDR2 (germline): MNHNS, SASEGT. V lost 7 bases and J lost 5; bases outside the gene matches: 6. The CDR3 covers 14 residues. The CDR3 region is CASNGDRVYQPQHF. The DNA for the CDR3 is TGTGCCAGCAATGGGGACAGGGTCTATCAGCCCCAGCATTTT.

This clone was seen a few times. The genes are TRBV19 and TRBJ1-2; D is ambiguous. The germline V gene encodes CDR1 LNHDA and CDR2 SQIVND (reference sequence). Trimming removed 3 bases from V and 4 bases from J, with 15 bases in between. The CDR3 extends over 15 amino acids. The CDR3 spells CASSIDSTVFYGYTF. The CDR3 DNA sequence: TGTGCCAGTAGTATCGACTCAACTGTCTTCTATGGCTACACCTTC.

This clone appeared a single time. This chain uses TRBV27 with TRBJ1-2; 9 nucleotides align to TRBD1. After removal of 8 bases from V and 7 bases from J, the junction contained 8 bases not matched to a gene. The CDR3 has 13 amino acids. The germline gives CDR1 MNHEY, CDR2 SMNVEV (reference sequence). The CDR3 sequence: CASGLGTGFGYTF. CDR3 nucleotides: TGTGCCAGCGGACTCGGGACAGGGTTTGGCTACACCTTC.

This clone was observed a few times. The rearrangement joins TRBV19 to TRBJ1-1; 9 bases are shared with TRBD1. CDR1 and CDR2 from the germline V gene are LNHDA and SQIVND (reference sequence). J was trimmed by 4 bases and V by 5 bases; bases with no gene match: 8. The CDR3 spans 15 residues. The CDR3 nucleotides read TGTGCCAGTAGTCTCCGACAGGGGGGTAGCACTGAAGCTTTCTTT. Protein: CASSLRQGGSTEAFF.

The genes are TRBV11-3 and TRBJ2-3; 7 bases align to TRBD1. The CDR3 runs to 14 residues. Germline CDR1 SGHNT, CDR2 YENEEA. V shed 3 bases and J 0 bases; nucleotides not matched to a gene: 0. This CDR3 is CASSLDRSTDTQYF. In DNA form, the CDR3 reads TGTGCCAGCAGCTTGGACAGGAGCACAGATACGCAGTATTTT.

The chain links TRBV29-1 to TRBJ2-1; D is undetermined. From germline, CDR1 is SQVTM and CDR2 ANQGSEA. The CDR3 is 12 residues long. V was pared by 4 bases and J by 10 bases, with 14 bases between. DNA of the CDR3: TGCAGCGTTGTCCTGGTGTCAAAAGAGCAGTTCTTC. Protein sequence: CSVVLVSKEQFF.

The chain joins TRBV30 to TRBJ1-2; D is ambiguous. This CDR3 has 12 residues. CDR1 and CDR2 (germline): GTSNPN, SVGIG (reference sequence). Deletions cut 2 bases from V and 7 bases from J, with 11 bases between. The CDR3 sequence is CAWSLTTGGYTF. For the CDR3, the DNA is TGTGCCTGGAGTTTGACGACGGGTGGCTACACCTTC.

This clone was found a few times. This rearrangement joins TRBV29-1 to TRBJ1-1, with 9 positions matching TRBD1. This CDR3 is built from 15 residues. The J segment lost 6 bases and the V segment lost 3 bases, leaving 11 bases of the junction unmatched. Germline V lookup: CDR1 SQVTM, CDR2 ANQGSEA. The CDR3 nucleotides read TGCAGCGTTGATACAAGGGCACACAGGGGGCCTGAAGCTTTCTTT. Amino acid sequence: CSVDTRAHRGPEAFF. Full variable domain (remainder filled in from reference TRBV29-1 and TRBJ1-1): SAVISQKPSRDICQRGTSLTIQCQVDSQVTMMFWYRQQPGQSLTLIATANQGSEATYESGFVIDKFPISRPNLTFSTLTVSNMSPEDSSIYLCSVDTRAHRGPEAFFGQGTRLTVV.

The V and J genes are TRBV25-1 and TRBJ2-2, with D unclear. This CDR3 spans 15 amino acids. V shed 2 bases and J shed 0 bases, with 7 bases lying between them. CDR1 and CDR2 (germline): MGHDK, SYGVNS. In DNA, the CDR3 is TGTGCCAGCAGTGAACGGGCCCCGAACACCGGGGAGCTGTTTTTT. It encodes CASSERAPNTGELFF.

This clone was detected only a few times. The V call is TRBV5-1, the J call TRBJ1-1; no reliable D call. The CDR3 length is 16 residues. Trimming shortened V by 4 bases and J by 8 bases, and 24 bases separated the two germline ends. Germline V gene data show CDR1 as SGHRS and CDR2 as YFSETQ. The CDR3 region has the DNA TGCGCCAGCAGCCGCACCGGCGGCCCTCGCGGTGGGGAAGCTTTCTTT. It yields the protein CASSRTGGPRGGEAFF.

This chain connects TRBV7-9 to TRBJ2-7; 8 bases map to TRBD1. The J segment lost 2 bases and the V segment lost 4 bases, leaving 4 bases of the junction unmatched. The CDR3 consists of 14 residues. In germline, CDR1 is SEHNR, CDR2 FQNEAQ (reference sequence). CDR3 loop: CASSSSDRAYEQYF. The CDR3 DNA is TGTGCCAGCAGCTCGTCGGACAGGGCCTACGAGCAGTACTTC.

V gene TRBV27 combines with J gene TRBJ2-3; tentatively, D is TRBD2 (6 bases). The CDR3 has 13 amino acids. V shed 3 bases and J shed 5 bases, with 9 bases lying between them. Germline loops: CDR1 MNHEY, CDR2 SMNVEV (reference sequence). CDR3 nucleotides: TGTGCCAGCAGTTTTGCGGGGCAAGATACGCAGTATTTT. Its protein is CASSFAGQDTQYF.

This chain links TRBV29-1 with TRBJ2-5; 8 nucleotides align to TRBD1. CDR3 size: 15 residues. J lost 3 bases, V lost 0 bases, and 6 bases had no gene match. Germline CDR1 is SQVTM and CDR2 is ANQGSEA. The CDR3, as DNA: TGCAGCGTTGAAGATTCGGGGACAGGTAAAGAGACCCAGTACTTC. Translated, it gives CSVEDSGTGKETQYF.

Only a few counts were recorded for this clone. Written as DNA, the CDR3 is TGTGCCAGCCAGGGCGATACGTGGGAGCAGTACTTC. Translated, it gives CASQGDTWEQYF. The chain links TRBV6-1 to TRBJ2-7, with a weak D call TRBD1 (5 bases). There are 12 residues in the CDR3. The germline CDR1 and CDR2 sequences are MNHNS and SASEGT. Trimming pared 8 bases from V and 7 bases from J, leaving 15 bases between.

This clone has only a few counts. The chain recombines TRBV28 with TRBJ2-3, with TRBD2 identical over 8 bases. This CDR3 is built from 15 residues. Germline V gene lookup returns CDR1 MDHEN and CDR2 SYDVKM. V gave up 8 bases and J gave up 5 bases; unmatched junction bases: 12. The DNA for the CDR3 is TGTGCCAGCCGCCTCGGGGGGGGTGGAGGAGATACGCAGTATTTT. It encodes CASRLGGGGGDTQYF.

The chain recombines TRBV9 with TRBJ2-7; possible D gene TRBD1, 6 bases. The CDR3 extends over 15 amino acids. In germline, CDR1 is SGDLS, CDR2 YYNGEE. The V gene lost 0 bases and the J gene lost 4 bases, with 14 bases spanning the gap. CDR3 coding DNA: TGTGCCAGCAGCGTAGCCACAGGGAACTTGTACGAGCAGTACTTC. Translation gives CASSVATGNLYEQYF.

As DNA, the CDR3 is TGTGCCAGCAGCGCCCAGGGTACTGGTAACACCGGGGAGCTGTTTTTT. It codes for CASSAQGTGNTGELFF. V is TRBV11-2 and J is TRBJ2-2, with D tentatively TRBD1 (5 bases). Germline V gives CDR1 SGHAT, CDR2 FQNNGV. V shed 5 bases and J shed 2 bases, with 15 bases lying between them. The CDR3 is made up of 16 amino acids.